This section outlines one T cell receptor (beta chain) sequence together with its context. Individuals having autoimmune disease history or systemic immunosuppression were not enrolled. The sample comes from a study of OX40 agonist ivuxolimab in advanced cancers. Overall study context: Past anti-PD-1, anti-PD-L1 or anti-CTLA-4 therapy was accepted, and roughly 38% had received some.

Here immunoSEQ multiplex PCR was the method, and the copy in TCRdb shows in-frame clones only, minus some. Of fewer than 80,000 clones listed, 80% to 90% are singletons. The sequence came from an adult with an advanced solid tumor such as melanoma, head and neck, liver or kidney cancer. The sequenced sample was CD4+ or CD8+ T cells sorted from blood, obtained in a trial of the OX40 agonist ivuxolimab.

CDR3 protein: CASSLWFSSYEQYF. The DNA for the CDR3 is TGTGCCAGCAGCTTGTGGTTTTCAAGCTACGAGCAGTACTTC. V is TRBV5-6 and J is TRBJ2-7, with D unclear. Germline V CDR1 and CDR2: SGHDT, YYEEEE. The CDR3 runs to 14 residues. Between the trimmed V and J ends, which lost 1 base and 3 bases, there was a span of 11 bases.